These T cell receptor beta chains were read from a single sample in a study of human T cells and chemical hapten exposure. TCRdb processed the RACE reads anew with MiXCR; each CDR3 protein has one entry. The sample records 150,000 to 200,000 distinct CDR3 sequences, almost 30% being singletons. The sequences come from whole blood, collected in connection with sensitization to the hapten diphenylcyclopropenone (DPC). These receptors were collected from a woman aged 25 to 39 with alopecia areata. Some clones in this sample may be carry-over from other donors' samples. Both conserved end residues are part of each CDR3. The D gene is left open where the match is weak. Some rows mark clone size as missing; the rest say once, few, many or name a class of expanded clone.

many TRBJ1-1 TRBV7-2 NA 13 TGTGCCAGCAGCTTAACGACGAACACTGAAGCTTTCTTT CASSLTTNTEAFF
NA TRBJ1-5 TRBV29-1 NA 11 TGCAGCGTTGTCCTTAATCAGCCCCAGCATTTT CSVVLNQPQHF
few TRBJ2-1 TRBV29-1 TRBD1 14 TGCAGCGTCAAACAGGGGGGTTTTGCCAATGAGCAGTTCTTC CSVKQGGFANEQFF
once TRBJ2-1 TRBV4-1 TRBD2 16 TGCGCCAGCAGCCGTCGGGGCGGGAGCTCCTACAATGAGCAGTTCTTC CASSRRGGSSYNEQFF
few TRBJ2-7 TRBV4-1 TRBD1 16 TGCGCCAGCAGCCAAGACCGGACAGGGATTTCCTACGAGCAGTACTTC CASSQDRTGISYEQYF
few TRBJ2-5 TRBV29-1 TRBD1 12 TGCAGCGGGACAGGGCAACAAGAGACCCAGTACTTC CSGTGQQETQYF
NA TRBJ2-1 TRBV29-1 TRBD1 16 TGCAGCGTCCTCCTACCTGACAGGGAAGTCTACAATGAGCAGTTCTTC CSVLLPDREVYNEQFF
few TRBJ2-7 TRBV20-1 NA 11 TGCAGTGCCGCCACCGCGGACGAGCAGTACTTC CSAATADEQYF
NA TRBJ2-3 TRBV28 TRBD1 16 TGTGCCAGCAGTTTATGGACAGGGCCTAGCACAGATACGCAGTATTTT CASSLWTGPSTDTQYF
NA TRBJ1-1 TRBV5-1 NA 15 TGCGCCAGCAGCTTGGACTCCAGACAGAACACTGAAGCTTTCTTT CASSLDSRQNTEAFF
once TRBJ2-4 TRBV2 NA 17 TGTGCCAGCCACCGGAACACCGGGAACTTAGCCAAAAACATTCAGTACTTC CASHRNTGNLAKNIQYF
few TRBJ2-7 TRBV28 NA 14 TGTGCCAGCAGGGGGGCGGGGATCTCCTACGAGCAGTACTTC CASRGAGISYEQYF
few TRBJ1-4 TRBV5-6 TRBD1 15 TGTGCCAGCAGTTCGCCCGGGACAGCTAATGAAAAACTGTTTTTT CASSSPGTANEKLFF
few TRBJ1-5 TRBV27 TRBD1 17 TGTGCCAGCAGTCGAAAGCCCCCGGGACAGGGAGGTCAGCCCCAGCATTTT CASSRKPPGQGGQPQHF
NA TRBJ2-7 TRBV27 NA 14 TGTGCCAGCAGTTCCTTGTTTAGTCCCTACGAGCAGTACTTC CASSSLFSPYEQYF
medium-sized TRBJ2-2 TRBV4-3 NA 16 TGCGCCAGCAGCCAGGATAGCGGAGGGAACACCGGGGAGCTGTTTTTT CASSQDSGGNTGELFF
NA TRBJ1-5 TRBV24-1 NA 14 TGTGCCAGTGCACCCGCGGACACAGATCAGCCCCAGCATTTT CASAPADTDQPQHF
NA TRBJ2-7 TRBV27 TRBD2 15 TGTGCCAGCAGTTCCATAGCGGGGGGGATCTACGAGCAGTACTTC CASSSIAGGIYEQYF
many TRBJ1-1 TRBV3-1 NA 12 TGTGCCAGCAGCCAACGGGGGCTTCGGGCTTTCTTT CASSQRGLRAFF
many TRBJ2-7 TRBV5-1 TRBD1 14 TGCGCCAGCAGCTTTGGGACAGTCTCCTACGAGCAGTACTTC CASSFGTVSYEQYF
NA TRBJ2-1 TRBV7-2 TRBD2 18 TGTGCCAGCAGCCAACTAGGGACTAGCTGGAGGGGAGGCAATGAGCAGTTCTTC CASSQLGTSWRGGNEQFF
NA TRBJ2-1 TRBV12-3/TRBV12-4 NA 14 TGTGCCAGCAGTTTAAACGGGGAGGTGAATGAGCAGTTCTTC CASSLNGEVNEQFF
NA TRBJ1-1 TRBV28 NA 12 TGTGCCAGCATTCTAAACCGGGGAGAAGCTTTCTTT CASILNRGEAFF
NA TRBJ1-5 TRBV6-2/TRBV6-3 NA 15 TGTGCCAGCAGTTCCGCCTCAGGAGGGGAGGTCAGACAGCATTTT CASSSASGGEVRQHF
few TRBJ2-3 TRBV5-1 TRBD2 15 TGCGCCAGCAGTCGTAGCGGGGAACCCACAGATACGCAGTATTTT CASSRSGEPTDTQYF
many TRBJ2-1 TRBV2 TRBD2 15 TGTGCCAGCACCACGTCGGGCGGGGGGCTTGGTGAGCAGTTCTTC CASTTSGGGLGEQFF
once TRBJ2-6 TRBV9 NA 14 TGTGCCAGCAGCGCCACACCTGGGGCCAACGTCCTGACTTTC CASSATPGANVLTF
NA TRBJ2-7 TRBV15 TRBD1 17 TGTGCCACCAGCAGAGTATCGCGGCAGGGGGCGGACTACGAGCAGTACTTC CATSRVSRQGADYEQYF
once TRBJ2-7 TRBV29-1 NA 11 TGCAGCGTCTCGGGAACCTACGAGCAGTACTTC CSVSGTYEQYF
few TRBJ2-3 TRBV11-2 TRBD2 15 TGTGCCAGCAGCTTTCTAGCGGGGGCGGCAGATACGCAGTATTTT CASSFLAGAADTQYF
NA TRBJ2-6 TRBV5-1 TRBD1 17 TGCGCCAGCAGCATGACAGGGGCTCTCTCTGGGGCCAACGTCCTGACTTTC CASSMTGALSGANVLTF
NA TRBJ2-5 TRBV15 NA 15 TGTGCCACCAGCAGAGCATCCGGGGGCTCCAGGGCCCAGTACTTC CATSRASGGSRAQYF
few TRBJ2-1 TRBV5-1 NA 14 TGCGCCAGCAGCTTGGATCCCAGCACACGGGAGCAGTTCTTC CASSLDPSTREQFF
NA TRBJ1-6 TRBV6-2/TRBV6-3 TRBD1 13 TGTGCCAGCATGGGACAGAATGATTCACCCCTCCACTTT CASMGQNDSPLHF
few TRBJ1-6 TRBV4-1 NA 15 TGCGCCAGCAGCCAACCGGGACGGGATAATTCACCCCTCCACTTT CASSQPGRDNSPLHF
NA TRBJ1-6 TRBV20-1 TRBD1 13 TGCAGTGCTAGAGGGGACAGTAATTCACCCCTCCACTTT CSARGDSNSPLHF
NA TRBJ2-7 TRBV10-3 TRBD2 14 TGTGCCATCAGTGGGGAAGCGGGAGTTTGGGAGCAGTACTTC CAISGEAGVWEQYF
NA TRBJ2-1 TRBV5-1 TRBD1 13 TGCGCCAGCAGAGGACAGGGGTTCGGAGAGCAGTTCTTC CASRGQGFGEQFF
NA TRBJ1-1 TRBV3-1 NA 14 TGTGCCAGCAGCCAAATGCAGGGTAACACTGAAGCTTTCTTT CASSQMQGNTEAFF
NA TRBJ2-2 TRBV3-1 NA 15 TGTGCCAGCAGCCAGATCTCTAGCGTGGCCGGGGAGCTGTTTTTT CASSQISSVAGELFF
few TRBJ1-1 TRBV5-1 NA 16 TGCGCCAGCAGCTTGAATGGGGGGGCCATGAACACTGAAGCTTTCTTT CASSLNGGAMNTEAFF
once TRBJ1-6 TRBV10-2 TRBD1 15 TGCGCCAGCAGTGAAAGGCAGGGGGCAGATTCACCCCTCCACTTT CASSERQGADSPLHF
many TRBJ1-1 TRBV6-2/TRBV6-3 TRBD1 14 TGTGCCAGCAGGCGGGACAGCTCCATCACTGAAGCTTTCTTT CASRRDSSITEAFF
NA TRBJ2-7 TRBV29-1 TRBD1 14 TGCAGCGTTGTTTGGGACAGTCACCCCTACGAGCAGTACTTC CSVVWDSHPYEQYF
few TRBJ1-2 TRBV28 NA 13 TGTGCCAGCAGTAGGGGGTTTAACTATGGCTACACCTTC CASSRGFNYGYTF
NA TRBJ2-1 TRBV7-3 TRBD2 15 TGTGCCAGCAGTATAAACGGCGGGAGTTCGAATGAGCAGTTCTTC CASSINGGSSNEQFF
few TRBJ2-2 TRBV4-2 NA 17 TGTGCCAGCAGCCAAGGAATAGGACAGACAAACACCGGGGAGCTGTTTTTT CASSQGIGQTNTGELFF
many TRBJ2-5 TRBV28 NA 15 TGTGCCAGCAGTCTCCCCGGGGCCCGAACTGAGACCCAGTACTTC CASSLPGARTETQYF
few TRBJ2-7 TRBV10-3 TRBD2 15 TGTGCCATCAGTACCGGGACTAGCGGGAGGGCCGGACAGTACTTC CAISTGTSGRAGQYF
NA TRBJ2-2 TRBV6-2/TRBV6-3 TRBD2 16 TGTGCCAGCAGTTACAGGCTAGCGGGATCTTCTGGGGAGCTGTTTTTT CASSYRLAGSSGELFF
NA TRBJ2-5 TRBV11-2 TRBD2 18 TGTGCCAGCAGCTTAGGGGAGGGCGGGGGGCCGTATCAAGAGACCCAGTACTTC CASSLGEGGGPYQETQYF
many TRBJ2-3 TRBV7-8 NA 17 TGTGCCAGCAGCTTAGACTCGCCCGGCCCCAGCACAGATACGCAGTATTTT CASSLDSPGPSTDTQYF
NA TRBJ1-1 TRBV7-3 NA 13 TGTGCCAGCAGTAAAGATAGGAACACTGAAGCTTTCTTT CASSKDRNTEAFF
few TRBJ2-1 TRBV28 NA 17 TGTGCCAGCAGTTTACCGAGGGGCGCAAACTCCTACAATGAGCAGTTCTTC CASSLPRGANSYNEQFF
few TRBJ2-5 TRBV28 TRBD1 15 TGTGCCAGCAGTTCCGCCGGGACAGGGGGAGAGACCCAGTACTTC CASSSAGTGGETQYF
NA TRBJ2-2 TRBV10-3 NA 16 TGTGCCATCAGTGAGTCCTTACAGGGTAACACCGGGGAGCTGTTTTTT CAISESLQGNTGELFF
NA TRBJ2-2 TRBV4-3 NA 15 TGCGCCAGCAGCCAAGGGGTTATTGACACCGGGGAGCTGTTTTTT CASSQGVIDTGELFF